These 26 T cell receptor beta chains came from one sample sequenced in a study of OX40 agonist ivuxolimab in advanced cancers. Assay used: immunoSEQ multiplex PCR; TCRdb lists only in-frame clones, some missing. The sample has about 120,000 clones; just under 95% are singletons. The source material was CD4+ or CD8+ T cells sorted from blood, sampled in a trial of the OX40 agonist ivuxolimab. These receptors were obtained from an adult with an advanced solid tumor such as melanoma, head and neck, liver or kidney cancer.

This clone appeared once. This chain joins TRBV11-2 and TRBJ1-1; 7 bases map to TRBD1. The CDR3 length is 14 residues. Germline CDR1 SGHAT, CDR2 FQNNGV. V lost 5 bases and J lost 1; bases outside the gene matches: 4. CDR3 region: CASSRGQANTEAFF. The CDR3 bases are TGTGCCAGCAGCCGAGGACAGGCGAACACTGAAGCTTTCTTT.

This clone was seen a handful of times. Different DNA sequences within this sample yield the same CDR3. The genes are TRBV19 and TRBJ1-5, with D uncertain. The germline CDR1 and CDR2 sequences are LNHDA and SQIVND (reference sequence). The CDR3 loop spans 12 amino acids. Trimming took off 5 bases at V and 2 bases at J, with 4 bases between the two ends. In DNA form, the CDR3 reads TGTGCCAGTAGTCCACGCAATCAGCCCCAGCATTTT. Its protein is CASSPRNQPQHF.

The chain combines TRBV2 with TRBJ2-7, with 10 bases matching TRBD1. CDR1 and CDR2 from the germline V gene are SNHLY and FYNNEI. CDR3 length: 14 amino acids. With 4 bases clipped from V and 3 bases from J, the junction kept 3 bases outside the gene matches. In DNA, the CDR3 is TGTGCCAGCAGTGGTGGACAGGGGGTCTACGAGCAGTACTTC. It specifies CASSGGQGVYEQYF.

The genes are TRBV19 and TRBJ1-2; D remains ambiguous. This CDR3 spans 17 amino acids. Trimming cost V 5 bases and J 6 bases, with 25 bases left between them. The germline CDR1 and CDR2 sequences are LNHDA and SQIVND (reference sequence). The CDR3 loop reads CASSAFWRSEGTDGYTF. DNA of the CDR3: TGTGCCAGTAGTGCCTTTTGGAGGTCGGAGGGTACCGATGGCTACACCTTC.

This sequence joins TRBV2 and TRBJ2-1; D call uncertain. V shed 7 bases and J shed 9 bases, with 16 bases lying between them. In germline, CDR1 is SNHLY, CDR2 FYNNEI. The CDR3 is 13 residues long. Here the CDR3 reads CASIPARSGEQFF. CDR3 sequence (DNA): TGTGCCAGCATCCCGGCCCGATCCGGTGAGCAGTTCTTC.

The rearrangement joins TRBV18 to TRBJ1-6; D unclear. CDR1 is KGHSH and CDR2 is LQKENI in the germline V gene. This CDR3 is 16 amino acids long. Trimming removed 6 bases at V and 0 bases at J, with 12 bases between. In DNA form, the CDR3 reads TGTGCCAGCTCCTTATCCAAGAGCTCCTATAATTCACCCCTCCACTTT. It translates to CASSLSKSSYNSPLHF.

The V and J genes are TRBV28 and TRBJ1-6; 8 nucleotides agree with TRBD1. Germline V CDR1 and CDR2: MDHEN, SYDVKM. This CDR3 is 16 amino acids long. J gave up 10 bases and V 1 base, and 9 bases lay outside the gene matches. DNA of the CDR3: TGTGCCAGCAGTTTATCCGGGCAGGGGGCCTTGTCACCCCTCCACTTT. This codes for CASSLSGQGALSPLHF.

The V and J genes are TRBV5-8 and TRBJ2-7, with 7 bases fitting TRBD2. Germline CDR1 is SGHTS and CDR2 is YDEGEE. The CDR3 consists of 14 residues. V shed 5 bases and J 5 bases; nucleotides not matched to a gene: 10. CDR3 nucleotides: TGTGCCAGCAGGGTTTGGGGCGGGGGAAACGAGCAGTACTTC. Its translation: CASRVWGGGNEQYF.

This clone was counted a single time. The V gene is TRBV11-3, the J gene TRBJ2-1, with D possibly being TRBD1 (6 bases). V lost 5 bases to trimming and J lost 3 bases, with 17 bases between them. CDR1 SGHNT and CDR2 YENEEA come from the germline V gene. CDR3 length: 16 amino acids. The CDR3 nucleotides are TGTGCCAGCAGCCCATGGGGCGGACAGAGCTACAATGAGCAGTTCTTC. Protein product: CASSPWGGQSYNEQFF.

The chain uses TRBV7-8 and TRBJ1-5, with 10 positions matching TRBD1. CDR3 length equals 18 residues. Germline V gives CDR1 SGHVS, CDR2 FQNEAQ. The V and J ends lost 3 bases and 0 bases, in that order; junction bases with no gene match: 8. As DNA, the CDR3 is TGTGCCAGCAGCTTGGGGGGGACAGGGGTTTATAGCAATCAGCCCCAGCATTTT. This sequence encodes CASSLGGTGVYSNQPQHF.

CDR3: CASSLIGLGDEKLFF. The CDR3 DNA reads as TGTGCCAGCAGCTTAATAGGGTTAGGAGATGAAAAACTGTTTTTT. The chain is built from TRBV5-4 and TRBJ1-4, with D unclear. Germline assignment: CDR1 SGHNT and CDR2 YYREEE (reference sequence). V was cut by 2 bases and J by 6 bases, with 14 bases left in between. The CDR3 has 15 amino acids.

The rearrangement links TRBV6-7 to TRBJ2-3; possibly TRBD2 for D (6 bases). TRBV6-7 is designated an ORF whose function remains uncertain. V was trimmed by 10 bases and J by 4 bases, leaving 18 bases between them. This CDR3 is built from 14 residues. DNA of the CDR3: TGTGCCAACCGGTACTCGACTAGGTCAGATACGCAGTATTTT. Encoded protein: CANRYSTRSDTQYF.

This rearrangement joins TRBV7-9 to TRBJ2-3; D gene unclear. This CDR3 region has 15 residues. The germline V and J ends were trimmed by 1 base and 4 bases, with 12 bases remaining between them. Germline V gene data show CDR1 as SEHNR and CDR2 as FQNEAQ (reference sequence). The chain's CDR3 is CASSLEVVRSDTQYF. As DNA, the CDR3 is TGTGCCAGCAGCTTAGAAGTGGTCAGGTCAGATACGCAGTATTTT.

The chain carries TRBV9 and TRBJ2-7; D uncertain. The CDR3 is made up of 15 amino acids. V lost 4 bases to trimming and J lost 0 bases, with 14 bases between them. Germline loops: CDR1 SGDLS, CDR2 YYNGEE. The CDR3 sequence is CASSPNSLPSYEQYF. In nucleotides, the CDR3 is TGTGCCAGCAGCCCCAATAGCCTTCCCTCCTACGAGCAGTACTTC.

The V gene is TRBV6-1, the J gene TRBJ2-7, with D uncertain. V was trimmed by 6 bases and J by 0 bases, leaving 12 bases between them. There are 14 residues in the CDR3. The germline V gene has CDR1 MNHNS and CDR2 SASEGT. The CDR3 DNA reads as TGTGCCAGCAGCACCTCCCTAGTCTCCTACGAGCAGTACTTC. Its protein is CASSTSLVSYEQYF.

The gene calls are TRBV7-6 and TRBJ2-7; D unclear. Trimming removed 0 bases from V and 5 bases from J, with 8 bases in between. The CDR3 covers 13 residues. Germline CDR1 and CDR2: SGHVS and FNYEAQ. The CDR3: CASSLAPLNEQYF. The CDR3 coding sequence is TGTGCCAGCAGCTTAGCCCCACTAAACGAGCAGTACTTC.

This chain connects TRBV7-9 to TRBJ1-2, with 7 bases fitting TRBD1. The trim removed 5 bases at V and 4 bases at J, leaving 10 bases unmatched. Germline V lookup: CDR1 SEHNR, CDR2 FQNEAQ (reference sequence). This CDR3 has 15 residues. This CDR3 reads CASSPRQGGIYGYTF. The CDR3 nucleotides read TGTGCCAGCAGCCCCAGACAGGGAGGTATCTATGGCTACACCTTC.

In nucleotides, the CDR3 is TGTGCCAGTAGTATCAGGGGTGCCGGGGAGCTGTTTTTT. It translates to CASSIRGAGELFF. The chain employs TRBV19 and TRBJ2-2; D might be TRBD1 (6 bases). The V end lost 3 bases, the J end lost 6 bases, and 8 bases lay between the germline ends. CDR1 and CDR2 (germline): LNHDA, SQIVND (reference sequence). The CDR3 covers 13 residues. The complete variable domain, with remaining parts taken from reference TRBV19 and TRBJ2-2, reads DGGITQSPKYLFRKEGQNVTLSCEQNLNHDAMYWYRQDPGQGLRLIYYSQIVNDFQKGDIAEGYSVSREKKESFPLTVTSAQKNPTAFYLCASSIRGAGELFFGEGSRLTVL.

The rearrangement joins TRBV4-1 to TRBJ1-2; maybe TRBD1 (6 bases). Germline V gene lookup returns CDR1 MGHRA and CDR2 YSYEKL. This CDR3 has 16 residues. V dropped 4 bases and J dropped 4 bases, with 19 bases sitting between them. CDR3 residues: CASSRGAGVEGYGYTF. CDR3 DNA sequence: TGCGCCAGCAGCCGGGGGGCGGGGGTGGAAGGCTATGGCTACACCTTC.

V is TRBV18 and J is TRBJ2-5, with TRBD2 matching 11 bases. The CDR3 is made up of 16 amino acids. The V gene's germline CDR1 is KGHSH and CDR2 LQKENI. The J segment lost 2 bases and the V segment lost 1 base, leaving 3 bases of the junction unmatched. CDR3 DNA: TGTGCCAGCTCACCACTAGCGGGGGGGACTCAAGAGACCCAGTACTTC. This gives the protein CASSPLAGGTQETQYF.

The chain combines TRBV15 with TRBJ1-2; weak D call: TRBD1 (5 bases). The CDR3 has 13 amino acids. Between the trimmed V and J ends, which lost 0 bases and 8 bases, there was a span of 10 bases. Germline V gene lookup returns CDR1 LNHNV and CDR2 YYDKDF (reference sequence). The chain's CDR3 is CATSRDWRDGYTF. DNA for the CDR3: TGTGCCACCAGCAGAGATTGGAGGGACGGCTACACCTTC. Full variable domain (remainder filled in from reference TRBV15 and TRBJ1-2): DAMVIQNPRYQVTQFGKPVTLSCSQTLNHNVMYWYQQKSSQAPKLLFHYYDKDFNNEADTPDNFQSRRPNTSFCFLDIRSPGLGDTAMYLCATSRDWRDGYTFGSGTRLTVV.

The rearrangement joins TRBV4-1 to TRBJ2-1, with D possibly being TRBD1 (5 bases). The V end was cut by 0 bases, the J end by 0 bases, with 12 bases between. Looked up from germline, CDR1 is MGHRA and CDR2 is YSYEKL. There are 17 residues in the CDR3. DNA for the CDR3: TGCGCCAGCAGCCAAGATCCCGGCAGGGACTCCTACAATGAGCAGTTCTTC. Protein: CASSQDPGRDSYNEQFF.

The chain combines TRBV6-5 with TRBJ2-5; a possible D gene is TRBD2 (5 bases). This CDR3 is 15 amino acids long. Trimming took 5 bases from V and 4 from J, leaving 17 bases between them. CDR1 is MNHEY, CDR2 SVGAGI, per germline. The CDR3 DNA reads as TGTGCCAGCAGTCTCGGGCGGGTATCGTTAGAGACCCAGTACTTC. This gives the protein CASSLGRVSLETQYF.

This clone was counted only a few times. The CDR3 region has the DNA TGTGCCAGCAGCTTGGGGGCAGGGGAAACTGAAGCTTTCTTT. The encoded protein is CASSLGAGETEAFF. The chain combines TRBV5-6 with TRBJ1-1; D perhaps matches TRBD1 (6 bases). Trimming removed 0 bases at V and 5 bases at J, with 11 bases between. This CDR3 spans 14 amino acids. Germline V gene lookup returns CDR1 SGHDT and CDR2 YYEEEE.

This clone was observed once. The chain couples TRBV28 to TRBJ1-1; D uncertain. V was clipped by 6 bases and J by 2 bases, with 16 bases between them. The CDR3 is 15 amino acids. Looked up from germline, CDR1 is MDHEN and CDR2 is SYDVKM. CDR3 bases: TGTGCCAGCAGCCGGGCCCTCCCCACCAACACTGAAGCTTTCTTT. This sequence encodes CASSRALPTNTEAFF.

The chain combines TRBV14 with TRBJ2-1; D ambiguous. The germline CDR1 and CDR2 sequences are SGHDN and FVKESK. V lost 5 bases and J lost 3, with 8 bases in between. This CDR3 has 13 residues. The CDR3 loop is CASSYRLYNEQFF. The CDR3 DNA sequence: TGTGCCAGCAGCTACCGACTCTACAATGAGCAGTTCTTC.